The 20 T cell receptor beta chains below were found in one sample sequenced in a study of regulatory T cells in long-lasting Graves disease. The time point: newly diagnosed GD, antithyroid drugs for less than 3 months. After RNA was extracted from PBMCs, the TCR library was made from it. Relying on iRepertoire HTBI primers and Arm-PCR of CDR3 regions, the team built TCR beta libraries. One entry per CDR3 protein, called by TCRdb with MiXCR from the multiplex PCR reads. There are under 300,000 distinct CDR3 sequences in the sample; over 20% occur only once, and more than 11% lies in the top ten. This material consisted of peripheral blood mononuclear cells (PBMCs), taken at new diagnosis, from a patient treated with antithyroid drugs. The receptors stem from a female donor with Graves disease.

This clonotype was seen ten or more times. This chain connects TRBV9 to TRBJ2-3; possibly TRBD1 for D (5 bases). This CDR3 is built from 16 residues. Germline V gene data show CDR1 as SGDLS and CDR2 as YYNGEE. Trimming shortened V by 2 bases and J by 3 bases, and 16 bases separated the two germline ends. The CDR3 is CASSVVRAARTDTQYF. CDR3 bases: TGTGCCAGCAGCGTCGTCAGGGCGGCGAGGACAGATACGCAGTATTTT.

This chain joins TRBV7-2 and TRBJ2-1; 13 nucleotides agree with TRBD2. Losses at the gene ends were 5 bases for V and 3 bases for J; bases not matched to a gene: 7. CDR1 and CDR2 (germline): SGHTA, FQGNSA. CDR3 length: 17 residues. The CDR3 bases are TGTGCCAGCAGCGAGTCCGGGACTAGCGGGATCTACAATGAGCAGTTCTTC. Translation gives CASSESGTSGIYNEQFF.

This clonotype came up many times. The rearrangement uses TRBV2 and TRBJ1-1, with a tentative D call TRBD1 (5 bases). The CDR3 sequence is 15 residues long. Trimming left V 1 base short and J 4 bases short, with 13 bases between. Germline-derived CDR1 and CDR2 are SNHLY and FYNNEI. Here the CDR3 DNA reads TGTGCCAGCAGTGAAGGGGGTGCGGGGCTCACTGAAGCTTTCTTT. Its protein product is CASSEGGAGLTEAFF.

A remark on this clonotype: The DNA is left out, because the CDR3 cannot be placed on it with certainty; the CDR3 is given as TCRdb lists it. The chain has TRBV5-1 and TRBJ2-1; the D call TRBD2 from the table was never checked on the DNA. Both ends counted, the CDR3 spans 21 residues. CDR1 is SGHRS, CDR2 YFSETQ, per germline. CDR3 sequence reads: CASSFYICSARTSGGYNEQFF.

This clonotype appeared a few times. V usage is TRBV19 and J usage is TRBJ2-1, with 7 bases aligning to TRBD2. V lost 7 bases, J lost 0 bases, and 3 bases stayed unmatched. The CDR3 covers 14 residues. CDR1 is LNHDA, CDR2 SQIVND, per germline (reference sequence). The DNA of the CDR3 is TGTGCCAGTATCGGCGGGAGCTCCTACAATGAGCAGTTCTTC. This codes for CASIGGSSYNEQFF.

Of note for this clonotype: A read error is the likely source, as a far larger clone sits one nucleotide away. J is TRBJ2-1 and V is TRBV11-1, with D hard to call. The CDR3 consists of 16 residues. The germline V gene encodes CDR1 SGHAT and CDR2 FQDESV (reference sequence). The chain's CDR3 is CAGSLTWANSYNEQFF. CDR3 sequence (DNA): TGTGCCGGCAGCTTAACGTGGGCCAACTCCTACAATGAGCAGTTCTTC.

Regarding this clonotype: A read error may explain this, as a much larger clone is one base away. The chain carries TRBV11-3 and TRBJ2-2, with 7 positions matching TRBD1. CDR1 and CDR2 (germline): SGHNT, YENEEA. V lost 2 bases to trimming and J lost 7 bases; unmatched junction nucleotides: 10. The length of the CDR3 is 16 residues. CDR3 region: CASSLKRAGGDGELFF. CDR3 nucleotide sequence: TGTGCCAGCAGCTTAAAACGGGCAGGGGGTGACGGGGAGCTGTTTTTT.

In this sample, this clonotype turned up a few times. The chain carries TRBV6-2 or TRBV6-3 and TRBJ2-1; D unclear. V lost 6 bases, J lost 15 bases, and 18 bases lay in between. Germline V gene data show CDR1 as MNHEY and CDR2 as SVGEGT. This CDR3 region has 12 residues. The CDR3 DNA sequence: TGTGCCAGCAGCCGTTCACAATCTAGGTTGTTCTTC. Encoded protein: CASSRSQSRLFF.

This clonotype was counted ten times or more. The chain has TRBV7-2 and TRBJ2-2, with a tentative D call TRBD2 (5 bases). V was cut by 3 bases and J by 6 bases, with 11 bases left in between. CDR3 size: 14 residues. Germline-derived CDR1 and CDR2 are SGHTA and FQGNSA. The CDR3 DNA is TGTGCCAGCAGCTTTGGAGGTGGAGCCGGGGAGCTGTTTTTT. Its translation: CASSFGGGAGELFF.

This clonotype was seen a handful of times. The chain employs TRBV27 and TRBJ1-5; 9 nucleotides match TRBD1. Germline assignment: CDR1 MNHEY and CDR2 SMNVEV (reference sequence). The CDR3 length is 16 residues. Trimming took 5 bases from V and 2 from J; bases not matched to a gene: 7. The CDR3 protein is CASSQGTGHGNQPQHF. CDR3 DNA: TGTGCCAGCAGTCAGGGGACAGGGCACGGCAATCAGCCCCAGCATTTT.

This clonotype came up many times. The rearrangement joins TRBV7-2 to TRBJ2-7; 7 bases agree with TRBD2. Germline CDR1 is SGHTA and CDR2 is FQGNSA. Trimming took 5 bases from V and 2 from J; bases not matched to a gene: 15. This CDR3 contains 17 residues. CDR3 coding DNA: TGTGCCAGCAGCCCTGGTGGTGGTAGCAGCGGGGCCTACGAGCAGTACTTC. Encoded protein: CASSPGGGSSGAYEQYF.

This clonotype was picked up many times. The chain is built from TRBV20-1 and TRBJ1-2, with 7 bases matching TRBD1. The V gene end was trimmed by 0 bases and the J gene end by 7 bases; junction bases not matched to a gene: 11. The CDR3 runs to 15 residues. Germline CDR1 and CDR2: DFQATT and SNEGSKA (reference sequence). CDR3 nucleotide sequence: TGCAGTGCTAGAGATTTCCAGGGGGAAGATTCTGGCTACACCTTC. Its protein is CSARDFQGEDSGYTF.

This clonotype was counted many times. The gene calls are TRBV4-2 and TRBJ2-2; perhaps D is TRBD1 or TRBD2 (5 bases each). V was pared by 2 bases and J by 0 bases, with 10 bases between. This CDR3 has 16 amino acids. In germline, CDR1 is LGHNA, CDR2 YNFKEQ. CDR3 in DNA: TGTGCCAGCAGCCAATTGTGGGACCCGAACACCGGGGAGCTGTTTTTT. Translating it yields CASSQLWDPNTGELFF.

This clonotype was recorded many times. This sequence joins TRBV20-1 and TRBJ2-7, with D possibly being TRBD1 (6 bases). V was clipped by 6 bases and J by 0 bases, with 12 bases between them. The germline V gene encodes CDR1 DFQATT and CDR2 SNEGSKA (reference sequence). The CDR3 contains 13 residues. CDR3 sequence (DNA): TGCAGTGCCAGAAAGGACAGCTCCTACGAGCAGTACTTC. This sequence encodes CSARKDSSYEQYF.

The chain is built from TRBV5-1 and TRBJ1-5, with 7 positions matching TRBD1. The CDR3 contains 14 residues. Per germline, CDR1 SGHRS and CDR2 YFSETQ. V trimming: 0 bases; J trimming: 6 bases; junction bases outside the gene matches: 3. This CDR3 is CASSLAQGGQPQHF. In nucleotides, the CDR3 is TGCGCCAGCAGCTTGGCTCAGGGGGGTCAGCCCCAGCATTTT.

This clonotype was recorded many times. The chain couples TRBV27 to TRBJ1-5; TRBD1 is a possible D gene (6 bases). CDR3 length: 14 amino acids. CDR1 and CDR2 (germline): MNHEY, SMNVEV (reference sequence). Trimming cost V 9 bases and J 5 bases, with 17 bases left between them. DNA of the CDR3: TGTGCCAGTTCGCCGTACAGGGTCGATCAGCCCCAGCATTTT. Its translation: CASSPYRVDQPQHF.

This clonotype was observed once. CDR3 region: CASSRRGQENTIYF. The CDR3, as DNA: TGTGCCAGCTCACGCAGGGGGCAAGAAAACACCATATATTTT. V gene TRBV18 combines with J gene TRBJ1-3, with 8 bases matching TRBD1. This CDR3 has 14 residues. Germline trimming cut 4 bases from V and 6 bases from J; bases unmatched to any gene: 5. Germline V gives CDR1 KGHSH, CDR2 LQKENI.

Comment on this clonotype: Germline and junction disagree at one end, which may indicate a read error. The CDR3 is CAGSFDGWWDKGNNEQFF. The CDR3 bases are TGTGCCGGCAGTTTCGATGGGTGGTGGGACAAGGGCAACAATGAGCAGTTCTTC. V is TRBV12-3 or TRBV12-4 and J is TRBJ2-1, with D tentatively TRBD1 (6 bases). The CDR3 contains 18 residues.

At least ten counts were recorded for this clonotype. This chain connects TRBV2 to TRBJ1-1, with D possibly matching TRBD1 (6 bases). CDR3 length equals 12 residues. Germline V CDR1 and CDR2: SNHLY, FYNNEI. The V end lost 10 bases, the J end lost 1 base, and 10 bases lay between the germline ends. The CDR3 here is CANREGNTEAFF. The CDR3 DNA follows: TGTGCCAACAGGGAGGGGAACACTGAAGCTTTCTTT.

Worth noting for this clonotype: Since a far larger clone is one base different, this is likely a read error. The rearrangement uses TRBV15 and TRBJ2-3; TRBD1 might be the D (5 bases). The tail of the sequence fits TRBJ2-1 better, so the J call may be wrong. Germline V lookup: CDR1 LNHNV, CDR2 YYDKDF (reference sequence). The CDR3 covers 14 residues. CDR3 DNA sequence: TGTGCCACCAGCCCGCGTCAGGGCGACAATGAGCAGTTCTTC. Protein: CATSPRQGDNEQFF.